This T cell receptor (beta chain) emerged from a study of CD8 T cells in Susac syndrome. Findings and limits, study-wide: As the study acknowledged, the number of individuals who were part of its TCR sequencing and HLA analysis was relatively small.

Trimming cost V 6 bases and J 3 bases, with 11 bases left between them. This CDR3 has 14 amino acids. Germline CDR1 reads MNHEY; CDR2 reads SVGAGI. Of note for this clonotype: The antigen is unknown.

RNA in amounts of about 0.45 to 1 ug was reverse transcribed with random hexamers. An immunoSEQ multiplex PCR amplified TCR beta CDR3 over 54 Vbeta and 13 Jbeta. TCRdb fed the immunoSEQ multiplex PCR reads into MiXCR, producing one record per CDR3 protein. The table lists about 69,000 distinct CDR3 sequences, around nine tenths of them singletons. TCR beta sequencing was performed on blood CD8+ and CD4+ T cells. Negative isolation yielded the CD8+ and CD4+ T cells, while FACS enriched the TEMRA cells. Material for sequencing was CD8+ T cells from PBMCs. The receptor was isolated from a human donor with multiple sclerosis. The chain couples TRBV6-5 to TRBJ2-2; no firm D call. The CDR3 sequence: CASRNGSYTGELFF. The CDR3 DNA sequence: TGTGCCAGCAGGAATGGATCCTACACCGGGGAGCTGTTTTTT.